The 10 T cell receptor beta chains below come from one sample, sequenced in a study of T-cell memory formation after mild COVID-19. Each CDR3 protein gets one entry after TCRdb re-called the 5' RACE reads with MiXCR. The sample has hundreds of thousands of distinct CDR3 sequences; around 30% are singletons. The sample was PBMCs or a T cell subset sorted from them (not recorded which). These receptors were collected from an adult woman who had mild COVID-19 (a few samples of this study predate the infection). Cell type and time point are not known.

The chain recombines TRBV24-1 with TRBJ2-2, with D maybe TRBD1 (5 bases). The CDR3 length is 16 residues. Looked up from germline, CDR1 is KGHDR and CDR2 is SFDVKD. Trimming shortened V by 9 bases and J by 0 bases, and 16 bases separated the two germline ends. The CDR3 region has the DNA TGTGCCACCTCTGATGTGGACACCTCGAACACCGGGGAGCTGTTTTTT. This codes for CATSDVDTSNTGELFF.

The chain joins TRBV20-1 to TRBJ2-5, with D possibly being TRBD1 (6 bases). V gave up 1 base and J gave up 4 bases, with 13 bases separating them. CDR3 length equals 14 residues. The germline V gene encodes CDR1 DFQATT and CDR2 SNEGSKA (reference sequence). CDR3 protein: CSARVLDRRETQYF. The CDR3, as DNA: TGCAGTGCTAGAGTTTTGGACAGAAGAGAGACCCAGTACTTC.

The chain links TRBV20-1 to TRBJ2-7; TRBD1 is a possible D gene (6 bases). This CDR3 region has 14 residues. Germline CDR1 reads DFQATT; CDR2 reads SNEGSKA (reference sequence). V was cut by 6 bases and J by 1 base, with 16 bases left in between. The chain's CDR3 is CSARPTGFSYEQYF. The CDR3, as DNA: TGCAGTGCCAGACCCACAGGGTTTTCCTACGAGCAGTACTTC.

The V call is TRBV6-6, the J call TRBJ2-2; D is unresolved. CDR1 is MNHNY and CDR2 is SVGAGI in the germline V gene (reference sequence). The CDR3 is 14 residues long. The V end was cut by 5 bases, the J end by 3 bases, with 10 bases between. The CDR3 nucleotides are TGTGCCAGCAGTCCCGGACGATACACCGGGGAGCTGTTTTTT. Amino acids: CASSPGRYTGELFF.

The chain carries TRBV11-1 and TRBJ2-7; TRBD1 matches at 8 bases. The CDR3 extends over 14 amino acids. V lost 3 bases to trimming and J lost 2 bases; unmatched junction nucleotides: 3. Germline loops: CDR1 SGHAT, CDR2 FQDESV (reference sequence). The CDR3 DNA reads TGTGCCAGCAGCTTCGGGACAGGCCCCTACGAGCAGTACTTC. Translated: CASSFGTGPYEQYF.

The chain links TRBV7-2 to TRBJ2-1; TRBD2 matches 7 bases. Germline V gene sequence: CDR1 SGHTA, CDR2 FQGNSA. V dropped 5 bases and J dropped 2; count of bases not matched to a gene: 9. The CDR3 has 16 residues. This chain's CDR3 is CASSPPGAGTYNEQFF. The DNA of the CDR3 is TGTGCCAGCAGCCCCCCGGGAGCGGGGACCTACAATGAGCAGTTCTTC.

The chain carries TRBV5-1 and TRBJ1-4; the match to TRBD1 covers 9 bases. The CDR3 length is 14 residues. Germline CDR1 is SGHRS and CDR2 is YFSETQ. V shed 4 bases, J shed 7 bases, and the junction held 5 bases outside the gene matches. CDR3 nucleotides: TGCGCCAGCAGCCTGGGACAGGGTCGTGAAAAACTGTTTTTT. Protein product: CASSLGQGREKLFF.

V is TRBV6-5 and J is TRBJ2-1, with D perhaps matching TRBD1 (6 bases). The V and J ends lost 4 bases and 6 bases respectively, with 10 bases between them. CDR3 size: 13 residues. Germline CDR1 and CDR2: MNHEY and SVGAGI. In DNA, the CDR3 is TGTGCCAGCAGTTGGGGCAGGGGCAATGAGCAGTTCTTC. Protein sequence: CASSWGRGNEQFF.

The V gene is TRBV7-9, the J gene TRBJ2-1; D remains unclear. Germline CDR1 SEHNR, CDR2 FQNEAQ (reference sequence). This CDR3 is 14 amino acids long. Trimming cost V 6 bases and J 1 base, with 10 bases left between them. The CDR3 nucleotides read TGTGCCAGCAGTTTCCCCAGGTCCTACAATGAGCAGTTCTTC. This sequence encodes CASSFPRSYNEQFF.

The genes are TRBV7-3 and TRBJ2-3; 7 bases match TRBD2. The CDR3 sequence is 15 residues long. The V gene's germline CDR1 is SGHTA and CDR2 FQGTGA. The V and J ends lost 5 bases and 2 bases, in that order; junction bases with no gene match: 7. CDR3 sequence: CASSRGDLNTDTQYF. CDR3 DNA sequence: TGTGCCAGCAGCCGGGGGGACCTTAACACAGATACGCAGTATTTT.